What follows describes a single TCR beta chain. This entry belongs to a study of blood T cell repertoires in COVID-19. Study context: Specimens from acute and convalescent COVID-19 originated in the United States, Italy and Spain. PBMCs, B-cell-depleted T cells, or T cells were the source of the cDNA or gDNA that made up the material.

Deletions cut 4 bases from V and 2 bases from J, with 13 bases between. This CDR3 spans 14 amino acids. Germline CDR1 is SGHRS and CDR2 is YFSETQ. Original processing notes: Amplification of reference gene primers provided the estimated nucleated cell counts. Here immunoSEQ multiplex PCR was the method, and the copy in TCRdb shows in-frame clones only, minus some. V, J and clone size reflect that table, while D and trimming were determined from the DNA. The table has over 150,000 clones, over 75% seen once. Patients at the Seattle site were enrolled during active infection and followed longitudinally.

The chain uses TRBV5-1 and TRBJ2-7, with no clear D. This sequence originates from a man between 50 and 59 years old with COVID-19, enrolled during active disease. Sequenced material: peripheral blood. The CDR3 protein is CASSHSGGTYEQYF. The CDR3 DNA is TGCGCCAGCAGCCACTCAGGTGGTACCTACGAGCAGTACTTC.